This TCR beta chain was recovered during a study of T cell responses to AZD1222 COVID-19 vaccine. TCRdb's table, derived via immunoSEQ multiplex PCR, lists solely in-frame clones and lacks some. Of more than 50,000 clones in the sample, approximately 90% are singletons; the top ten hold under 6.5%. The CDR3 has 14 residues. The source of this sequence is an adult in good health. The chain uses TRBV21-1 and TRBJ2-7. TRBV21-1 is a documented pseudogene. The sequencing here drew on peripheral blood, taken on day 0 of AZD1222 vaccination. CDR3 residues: CASSPDWPRDEQYF. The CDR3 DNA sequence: TGTGCCAGCAGCCCCGACTGGCCTAGGGACGAGCAGTACTTC.